The subject of this entry is one TCR beta chain. Its specificity is not known. Newly diagnosed hyperthyroidism patients aged 18 to 65 years had disease lasting under 2 months. The PBMCs studied were ones that came from about 10 ml fresh peripheral blood. The investigators amplified TCR beta CDR3 regions from RNA transcripts. HTBI primers were the set used in a first-round RT-PCR of the TCR CDR3. TCRdb re-derived calls from the multiplex PCR reads in MiXCR, one entry per CDR3 protein. The repertoire consists of some 800,000 distinct CDR3 sequences, with 38% occurring once and the leading ten covering 7.5% to 9.5%. The CDR3 has 15 residues. V lost 5 bases and J 6 bases, leaving 19 bases between the germline ends. The data stem from a study of T cells in Graves' hyperthyroidism and ophthalmopathy. About the study: Specimen type is peripheral blood, collected at initial diagnosis prior to any treatment.

Study results and caveats: Most thyroid-expanded clonotypes above 0.001 were also found in blood.

Sample: blood. The rearrangement joins TRBV12-3 or TRBV12-4 to TRBJ1-1; D uncertain. This receptor was obtained from a man younger than 35 with Graves' hyperthyroidism. The CDR3 DNA reads as TGTGCCAGCAGTCCGGCGCCCTCAAGTCAATCTGAAGCTTTCTTT. It specifies CASSPAPSSQSEAFF.